A selection of T cell receptor beta chains follows, all from one sample in a study of T cells in Graves' hyperthyroidism and ophthalmopathy. Via MiXCR, TCRdb re-called the multiplex PCR reads, giving one row per CDR3 protein. The table includes 300,000 to 450,000 distinct CDR3 sequences, 14% to 15% detected once. The sample consisted of blood. These receptors all come from a woman younger than 45 with Graves' hyperthyroidism. The CDR3 runs from the conserved cysteine through the conserved F or W. The D gene is left open where the match is weak. The size of a clone is reported for some rows only, either as once, few or many, or as a class for expanded clones.

>NA|TRBV6-2/TRBV6-3|TRBD2|TRBJ2-5
CASSSPGLAGETQYF
TGTGCCAGCAGTTCGCCGGGACTAGCGGGAGAGACCCAGTACTTC
>NA|TRBV7-2|NA|TRBJ1-4
CASSLGSGRHEKLFF
TGTGCCAGCAGCTTAGGTTCAGGGAGGCATGAAAAACTGTTTTTT
>few|TRBV30|NA|TRBJ2-1
CAWSYSGVYNEQFF
TGTGCCTGGAGTTACTCGGGGGTATACAATGAGCAGTTCTTC
>NA|TRBV10-3|NA|TRBJ1-2
CAISEDRLRIGYGYTF
TGTGCCATCAGTGAAGACAGGTTGCGAATAGGCTATGGCTACACCTTC
>many|TRBV20-1|NA|TRBJ2-5
CSAPPITQETQYF
TGCAGTGCCCCTCCTATCACCCAAGAGACCCAGTACTTC
>NA|TRBV3-1|NA|TRBJ2-2
CASSQFGNTGELFF
TGTGCCAGCAGCCAATTTGGGAATACCGGGGAGCTGTTTTTT
>NA|TRBV9|TRBD2|TRBJ2-1
CASSVGSGRYNEQFF
TGTGCCAGCAGCGTAGGAAGCGGGAGATACAATGAGCAGTTCTTC
>few|TRBV11-3|NA|TRBJ2-5
CASSPNWREETQYF
TGTGCCAGCAGCCCTAACTGGAGGGAAGAGACCCAGTACTTC
>NA|TRBV5-1|NA|TRBJ2-7
CASTPFDSSYEQYF
TGCGCCAGCACCCCTTTTGACAGCTCCTACGAGCAGTACTTC
>many|TRBV30|TRBD2|TRBJ2-1
CAWSKLAGGSNEQFF
TGTGCCTGGAGTAAACTAGCGGGAGGATCCAATGAGCAGTTCTTC
>NA|TRBV9|NA|TRBJ1-2
CASTAGFNYGYTF
TGTGCCAGCACCGCTGGTTTCAACTATGGCTACACCTTC
>NA|TRBV20-1|TRBD2|TRBJ2-5
CSANSGEETQYF
TGCAGTGCAAATAGCGGGGAAGAGACCCAGTACTTC
>NA|TRBV12-3/TRBV12-4|NA|TRBJ1-3
CASSLRTVSGNTIYF
TGTGCCAGCAGTCTTAGGACGGTCTCTGGAAACACCATATATTTT
>many|TRBV30|NA|TRBJ1-5
CAWSSGRELPQHF
TGTGCCTGGAGTAGCGGCAGGGAGTTACCCCAGCATTTT
>few|TRBV2|NA|TRBJ1-6
CASSEAPRGGNSPLHF
TGTGCCAGCAGTGAAGCGCCGAGGGGAGGGAATTCACCCCTCCACTTT
>once|TRBV4-1|NA|TRBJ2-7
CASSHDLRAVSYEQYF
TGCGCCAGCAGCCATGATCTCCGGGCTGTCTCCTACGAGCAGTACTTC
>many|TRBV2|NA|TRBJ1-1
CASSDIGNTEAFF
TGTGCCAGCAGTGACATCGGGAACACTGAAGCTTTCTTT
>many|TRBV30|TRBD2|TRBJ2-1
CAWSSLGVGGGAEQFF
TGTGCCTGGAGTTCTTTAGGGGTCGGGGGAGGGGCTGAGCAGTTCTTC
>few|TRBV5-1|TRBD1|TRBJ2-1
CASSLEAGGGYNEQLF
TGCGCCAGCAGCTTGGAGGCAGGGGGCGGTTACAATGAGCAGCTCTTC
>many|TRBV2|NA|TRBJ2-7
CASTGRGYEQYF
TGTGCCAGCACAGGCAGGGGTTACGAGCAGTACTTC
>NA|TRBV6-2/TRBV6-3|NA|TRBJ1-5
CASRHTGSSNQPQHF
TGTGCCAGCAGGCACACCGGTTCTAGCAATCAGCCCCAGCATTTT
>many|TRBV27|NA|TRBJ2-1
CASSLGGTREQFF
TGTGCCAGCAGTCTAGGGGGAACCAGGGAGCAGTTCTTC
>few|TRBV20-1|TRBD2|TRBJ2-1
CSARPRRREVANEQFF
TGCAGTGCTAGACCAAGGAGACGGGAGGTTGCCAATGAGCAGTTCTTC
>many|TRBV7-8|TRBD2|TRBJ2-5
CASSSAGLASETQYF
TGTGCCAGCAGCTCCGCGGGACTAGCGAGCGAGACCCAGTACTTC
>NA|TRBV5-1|NA|TRBJ1-4
CASGWGTINEKLFF
TGCGCCAGCGGTTGGGGGACGATTAATGAAAAACTGTTTTTT
>many|TRBV20-1|TRBD1|TRBJ2-7
CSAPTGGEQYF
TGCAGTGCCCCAACAGGGGGCGAGCAGTACTTC
>few|TRBV20-1|NA|TRBJ2-6
CSAQGSLSSGANVLTF
TGCAGTGCACAGGGATCACTTTCCTCTGGGGCCAACGTCCTGACTTTC
>many|TRBV18|NA|TRBJ2-3
CASSPDITDTQYF
TGTGCCAGCTCACCAGATATCACAGATACGCAGTATTTT
>NA|TRBV15|NA|TRBJ1-5
CATNRDVREGQPQHF
TGTGCCACCAACAGAGATGTGAGGGAGGGTCAGCCCCAGCATTTT
>many|TRBV30|NA|TRBJ1-6
CACLTDGRYNSPLHF
TGTGCCTGTCTTACGGATGGACGGTATAATTCACCCCTCCACTTT
>many|TRBV24-1|NA|TRBJ2-7
CATREPGLPSSYEQYF
TGTGCCACCAGGGAACCGGGGCTACCGAGCTCCTACGAGCAGTACTTC
>few|TRBV29-1|TRBD1|TRBJ1-2
CSVPGQGGYGYTF
TGCAGCGTTCCTGGACAGGGTGGCTATGGCTACACCTTC
>many|TRBV11-3|TRBD2|TRBJ2-3
CASSQLGTSGTDTQYF
TGTGCCAGCAGTCAACTGGGGACTAGCGGCACAGATACGCAGTATTTT
>many|TRBV18|NA|TRBJ2-1
CASSSRTNYNEQFF
TGTGCCAGCTCATCCCGGACTAACTACAATGAGCAGTTCTTC
>NA|TRBV28|NA|TRBJ2-4
CASKAGAKNIQYF
TGTGCCAGCAAGGCAGGGGCCAAAAACATTCAGTACTTC
>many|TRBV12-3/TRBV12-4|TRBD1|TRBJ1-5
CASSFLTGHSNQPQHF
TGTGCCAGCAGTTTTCTGACAGGGCATAGCAATCAGCCCCAGCATTTT
>many|TRBV6-1|NA|TRBJ2-7
CATRTAQWREQYF
TGTGCCACCCGGACAGCCCAGTGGAGAGAGCAGTACTTC
>many|TRBV5-6|NA|TRBJ2-7
CASSLGVAAGQKYF
TGTGCCAGCAGCTTGGGTGTTGCTGCGGGGCAGAAGTACTTC
>NA|TRBV27|NA|TRBJ1-4
CASSGRSEKLFF
TGTGCCAGCAGTGGACGCTCCGAAAAACTGTTTTTT
>many|TRBV5-1|TRBD1|TRBJ1-1
CASRIQGKTTEAFF
TGCGCCAGCAGGATACAGGGGAAGACCACTGAAGCTTTCTTT
>NA|TRBV20-1|NA|TRBJ2-6
CSAGLGEMAGANVLTF
TGCAGTGCGGGTTTGGGGGAAATGGCTGGGGCCAACGTCCTGACTTTC
>many|TRBV5-1|NA|TRBJ2-3
CASSLHDPRIGDTQYF
TGCGCCAGCAGCTTACACGACCCCCGTATAGGGGATACGCAGTATTTT
>NA|TRBV20-1|TRBD2|TRBJ2-1
CSARDPRREMVEQFF
TGCAGTGCTAGAGATCCCAGGCGGGAGATGGTTGAGCAGTTCTTC
>NA|TRBV30|NA|TRBJ2-2
CAWRRRQTSDTGELFF
TGTGCCTGGAGGCGTCGGCAGACCTCGGACACCGGGGAGCTGTTTTTT
>few|TRBV6-1|TRBD1|TRBJ1-5
CASSEQGASNQPQHF
TGTGCCAGCAGTGAACAGGGGGCTAGCAATCAGCCCCAGCATTTT
>many|TRBV11-2|NA|TRBJ2-1
CASSERGGYNEQFF
TGTGCCAGCAGCGAGAGAGGGGGGTACAATGAGCAGTTCTTC
>many|TRBV2|TRBD2|TRBJ2-1
CASSAPWEGRSYEQFF
TGTGCCAGCAGTGCTCCGTGGGAGGGCCGGTCATATGAGCAGTTCTTC